These 25 T cell receptor beta chains were all obtained from the same sample, sequenced in a study of identical twins (dated by TCRdb to 2016 to 2017). The library was generated by 5' RACE. TCRdb shows the sequencer as Illumina HiSeq 2000. Starting from the raw public reads, TCRdb applied fastp trimming at Q25, assembled clones with MiXCR and retained in-frame beta chains. A single entry per CDR3 protein holds the most common genes and DNA from its merged rows. The sample profile shows roughly 770,000 distinct CDR3 sequences; about 20% of them were found once. The ten largest clones capture 10% to 15% of the sample. These same data were also listed under a study on T cells expressing NK-cell markers.

The sequenced sample was PBMCs. The receptor set was obtained from a woman between 18 and 29 years old in good health.

This clonotype has just a few counts. The chain combines TRBV12-3 or TRBV12-4 with TRBJ1-3; D unresolved. The V end was cut by 7 bases, the J end by 6 bases, with 13 bases between. CDR3 length: 13 amino acids. CDR3 sequence (DNA): TGTGCCAGCATTCCCATCCTATCAAACACCATATATTTT. It yields the protein CASIPILSNTIYF.

The gene calls are TRBV12-3 or TRBV12-4 and TRBJ2-1, with D possibly being TRBD2 (5 bases). CDR3 length: 15 amino acids. Trimming removed 4 bases at V and 9 bases at J, with 19 bases between. The CDR3 sequence: CASSSHSEDPLEQFF. In DNA form, the CDR3 reads TGTGCCAGCAGTTCTCATTCGGAGGATCCTCTTGAGCAGTTCTTC.

This clonotype was seen a few times. The gene calls are TRBV20-1 and TRBJ2-1, with 9 positions matching TRBD2. The CDR3 has 14 amino acids. With 3 bases clipped from V and 5 bases from J, the junction kept 5 bases outside the gene matches. The germline V gene encodes CDR1 DFQATT and CDR2 SNEGSKA (reference sequence). CDR3 coding DNA: TGCAGTGCTAGTGAGGGACTAGCCCACAATGAGCAGTTCTTC. Translated, it gives CSASEGLAHNEQFF.

The gene calls are TRBV6-1 and TRBJ2-1; the match to TRBD2 covers 10 bases. Trimming cost V 0 bases and J 0 bases; bases outside gene matches: 11. CDR3 size: 20 residues. Germline V CDR1 and CDR2: MNHNS, SASEGT. CDR3: CASSEAYLSGRASSYNEQFF. The CDR3, as DNA: TGTGCCAGCAGTGAAGCGTATTTAAGCGGGAGGGCGAGCTCCTACAATGAGCAGTTCTTC.

The chain carries TRBV12-1 and TRBJ2-3; TRBD1 was called by the table and not checked on the DNA. TRBV12-1 is a pseudogene. The CDR3 spans 15 residues. DNA for the CDR3: TGTGCCAGCAGCTTTCCGGGGGGGACCGAATCCAAGCAGTATTTT. Translated: CASSFPGGTESKQYF.

This clonotype was picked up a small number of times. The V and J genes are TRBV7-3 and TRBJ2-1, with 8 bases identical to TRBD1. Germline assignment: CDR1 SGHTA and CDR2 FQGTGA. With 3 bases clipped from V and 6 bases from J, the junction kept 7 bases outside the gene matches. The CDR3 spans 15 residues. CDR3 loop: CASSFGQGSFNEQFF. The CDR3 nucleotides are TGTGCCAGCAGCTTCGGACAGGGTAGTTTCAATGAGCAGTTCTTC. The whole variable domain, filled in from reference TRBV7-3 and TRBJ2-1, reads GAGVSQTPSNKVTEKGKYVELRCDPISGHTALYWYRQSLGQGPEFLIYFQGTGAADDSGLPNDRFFAVRPEGSVSTLKIQRTERGDSAVYLCASSFGQGSFNEQFFGPGTRLTVL.

The chain is built from TRBV18 and TRBJ2-1, with 7 bases that match TRBD2. This CDR3 region has 14 residues. Germline loops: CDR1 KGHSH, CDR2 LQKENI. The V segment lost 2 bases and the J segment 4 bases; nucleotides outside the gene matches: 2. The CDR3 reads CASSPTGGYNEQFF. The CDR3 DNA reads as TGTGCCAGCTCACCAACGGGGGGATACAATGAGCAGTTCTTC.

This clonotype has a handful of counts. The chain recombines TRBV12-3 or TRBV12-4 with TRBJ2-5; D call uncertain. CDR3 length equals 18 residues. Trimming removed 1 base from V and 2 bases from J, with 20 bases in between. CDR3 coding DNA: TGTGCCAGCAGTTTAGTCCGACCAAGTAGGGAACAACAAGAGACCCAGTACTTC. As protein: CASSLVRPSREQQETQYF.

This clonotype was seen a handful of times. The chain uses TRBV20-1 and TRBJ2-1, with TRBD2 matching 7 bases. The V gene's germline CDR1 is DFQATT and CDR2 SNEGSKA (reference sequence). The CDR3 totals 14 residues. V gave up 8 bases and J gave up 1 base; unmatched junction bases: 8. The DNA for the CDR3 is TGCAGTACCGTGGGGGGGGGGTCCTACAATGAGCAGTTCTTC. Amino acids: CSTVGGGSYNEQFF.

This clonotype came up many times. The chain combines TRBV6-1 with TRBJ1-2; TRBD1 is a possible D gene (6 bases). The germline CDR1 and CDR2 sequences are MNHNS and SASEGT. V lost 6 bases to trimming and J lost 5 bases, with 19 bases between them. The CDR3 has 15 residues. The CDR3 nucleotides read TGTGCCAGCAGGATGGGGCAGGGGCGTTTGTATGGCTACACCTTC. Protein: CASRMGQGRLYGYTF.

This clonotype was picked up one time. The V gene is TRBV12-3 or TRBV12-4, the J gene TRBJ1-1; 8 bases map to TRBD1. There are 14 residues in the CDR3. V lost 5 bases to trimming and J lost 1 base; unmatched junction nucleotides: 3. The CDR3 bases are TGTGCCAGCAGTGTCAGGGGGCAGAACACTGAAGCTTTCTTT. As protein: CASSVRGQNTEAFF.

The V call is TRBV18, the J call TRBJ2-5; no definite D call. The CDR3 is 13 amino acids. Germline CDR1 and CDR2: KGHSH and LQKENI. Trimming shortened V by 3 bases and J by 5 bases, and 10 bases separated the two germline ends. The CDR3 loop reads CASSPQVSETQYF. The DNA of the CDR3 is TGTGCCAGCTCACCTCAAGTTTCGGAGACCCAGTACTTC.

The sample holds a few counts of this clonotype. The chain joins TRBV7-9 to TRBJ1-2; TRBD1 is a possible D gene (5 bases). Trimming took 8 bases from V and 4 from J, leaving 14 bases between them. This CDR3 region has 13 residues. Per the germline V gene, CDR1 is SEHNR and CDR2 is FQNEAQ (reference sequence). DNA for the CDR3: TGTGCCAGCGGGGGAGGGTCGGGCTATGGCTACACCTTC. Protein sequence: CASGGGSGYGYTF.

This rearrangement joins TRBV5-1 to TRBJ1-1; 9 bases line up with TRBD1. The germline V gene encodes CDR1 SGHRS and CDR2 YFSETQ. This CDR3 comprises 14 residues. The junction had 6 bases not matched to a gene; V was cut back by 0 bases and J by 9 bases. The chain's CDR3 is CASSLGGQGGKAFF. CDR3 nucleotides: TGCGCCAGCAGCTTGGGGGGACAGGGAGGAAAAGCTTTCTTT.

The chain joins TRBV2 to TRBJ2-5; TRBD1 matches 10 bases. This CDR3 is built from 14 residues. The V and J ends lost 10 bases and 5 bases, in that order; junction bases with no gene match: 10. CDR1 is SNHLY and CDR2 is FYNNEI in the germline V gene. The CDR3 nucleotides read TGTGCCAACCTTGGACAGGGGGACGGTGAGACCCAGTACTTC. Protein: CANLGQGDGETQYF.

CDR3 residues: CASSSPGGQETQYF. CDR3 nucleotide sequence: TGTGCCAGCAGCTCCCCAGGGGGCCAAGAGACCCAGTACTTC. V and J are TRBV11-3 and TRBJ2-5; 7 nucleotides match TRBD1. Germline-derived CDR1 and CDR2 are SGHNT and YENEEA. V shed 4 bases and J 1 base; nucleotides not matched to a gene: 3. This CDR3 region has 14 residues.

This clonotype was recorded at least ten times. The chain has TRBV5-6 and TRBJ1-2, with D hard to call. CDR3 length equals 12 residues. Per germline, CDR1 SGHDT and CDR2 YYEEEE. V was pared by 4 bases and J by 6 bases, with 10 bases between. CDR3 DNA: TGTGCCAGCAGCCGGGATCGCAATGGCTACACCTTC. The encoded protein is CASSRDRNGYTF.

The CDR3 protein is CASSFQRTGGYEQYF. The CDR3 DNA reads as TGTGCCAGCAGTTTCCAGAGGACAGGGGGATACGAGCAGTACTTC. The chain has TRBV27 and TRBJ2-7; 10 nucleotides agree with TRBD1. This CDR3 comprises 15 residues. Germline V gene data show CDR1 as MNHEY and CDR2 as SMNVEV (reference sequence). The V and J ends lost 3 bases and 4 bases, in that order; junction bases with no gene match: 6.

The J gene is TRBJ1-2, the V gene TRBV12-3 or TRBV12-4; 7 bases fit TRBD1. Trimming cost V 6 bases and J 1 base; bases outside gene matches: 11. This CDR3 region has 16 residues. CDR3 protein: CASSLRGQRLNYGYTF. The DNA of the CDR3 is TGTGCCAGCAGCCTACGGGGACAGAGACTTAACTATGGCTACACCTTC.

The rearrangement links TRBV7-9 to TRBJ2-2, with D hard to call. The length of the CDR3 is 14 residues. The V gene lost 4 bases and the J gene lost 6 bases, with 12 bases spanning the gap. CDR1 and CDR2 (germline): SEHNR, FQNEAQ (reference sequence). DNA of the CDR3: TGTGCCAGCAGCTCACACCTTACTCCCGGGGAGCTGTTTTTT. Its protein is CASSSHLTPGELFF. The full variable domain, completed using reference TRBV7-9 and TRBJ2-2, is DTGVSQNPRHKITKRGQNVTFRCDPISEHNRLYWYRQTLGQGPEFLTYFQNEAQLEKSRLLSDRFSAERPKGSFSTLEIQRTEQGDSAMYLCASSSHLTPGELFFGEGSRLTVL.

This clonotype was counted a few times. The chain joins TRBV20-1 to TRBJ2-1; the D gene is possibly TRBD1 (5 bases). V shed 5 bases and J shed 0 bases, with 14 bases lying between them. This CDR3 comprises 15 residues. CDR1 and CDR2 (germline): DFQATT, SNEGSKA (reference sequence). CDR3 sequence (DNA): TGCAGTGCTGGGGCCAGACGTAGCTCCTACAATGAGCAGTTCTTC. This encodes CSAGARRSSYNEQFF.

In its sample, this clonotype was seen a few times. The J gene is TRBJ2-1, the V gene TRBV11-2; D remains ambiguous. This CDR3 spans 16 amino acids. From germline, CDR1 is SGHAT and CDR2 FQNNGV. The ends were cut back, 1 base at V and 0 bases at J, with 10 bases in the middle. In nucleotides, the CDR3 is TGTGCCAGCAGCTTAGTGCTTGGGGTCTCCTACAATGAGCAGTTCTTC. It codes for CASSLVLGVSYNEQFF.

The chain links TRBV24-1 to TRBJ2-5, with D possibly TRBD2 on 6 matching bases. Trimming removed 9 bases at V and 5 bases at J, with 15 bases between. The CDR3 extends over 13 amino acids. Per germline, CDR1 KGHDR and CDR2 SFDVKD. CDR3 sequence reads: CATGTRDKETQYF. As DNA, the CDR3 is TGTGCCACCGGGACGCGGGATAAGGAGACCCAGTACTTC.

This clonotype occurred a few times. The rearrangement links TRBV7-2 to TRBJ2-7; possible D gene TRBD1, 5 bases. The V gene's germline CDR1 is SGHTA and CDR2 FQGNSA. V lost 4 bases to trimming and J lost 3 bases, with 16 bases between them. The CDR3 is 15 residues long. As DNA, the CDR3 is TGTGCCAGCAGCTCGCAGGGTAGCCAGATCTACGAGCAGTACTTC. Protein product: CASSSQGSQIYEQYF.

A word on this clonotype: This sequence may be a read error, since a much larger clone differs from it by one base. The chain couples TRBV5-5 to TRBJ2-1; 10 nucleotides match TRBD2. The CDR3 consists of 17 residues. Germline loops: CDR1 SGHKS, CDR2 YYEKEE (reference sequence). CDR3 loop: CASSLGPGLAVYHEQFF. CDR3 DNA: TGTGCCAGCAGCTTGGGACCCGGACTAGCGGTCTACCATGAGCAGTTCTTC.